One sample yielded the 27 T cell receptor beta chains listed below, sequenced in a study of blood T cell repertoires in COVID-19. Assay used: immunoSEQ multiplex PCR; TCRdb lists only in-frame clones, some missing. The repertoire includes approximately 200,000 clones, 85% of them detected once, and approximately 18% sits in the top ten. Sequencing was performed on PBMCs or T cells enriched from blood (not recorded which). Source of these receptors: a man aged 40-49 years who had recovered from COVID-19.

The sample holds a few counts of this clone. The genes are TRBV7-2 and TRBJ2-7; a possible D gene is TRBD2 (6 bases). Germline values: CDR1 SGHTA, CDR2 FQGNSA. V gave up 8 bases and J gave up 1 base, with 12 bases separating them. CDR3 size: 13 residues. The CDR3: CASAWGDSYEQYF. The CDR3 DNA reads TGTGCCAGCGCATGGGGGGATTCCTACGAGCAGTACTTC.

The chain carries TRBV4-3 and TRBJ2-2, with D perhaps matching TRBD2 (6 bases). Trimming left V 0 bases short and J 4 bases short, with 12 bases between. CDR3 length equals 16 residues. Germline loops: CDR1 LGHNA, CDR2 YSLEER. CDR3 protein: CASSQDAQGLTGELFF. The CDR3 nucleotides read TGCGCCAGCAGCCAAGATGCGCAGGGACTCACCGGGGAGCTGTTTTTT.

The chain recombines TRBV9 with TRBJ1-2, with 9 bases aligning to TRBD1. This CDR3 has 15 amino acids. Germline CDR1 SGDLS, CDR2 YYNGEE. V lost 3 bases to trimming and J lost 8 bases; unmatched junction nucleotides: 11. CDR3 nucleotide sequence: TGTGCCAGCAGCGCATCCGGGACAGGGAGCCTCGGCTACACCTTC. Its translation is CASSASGTGSLGYTF.

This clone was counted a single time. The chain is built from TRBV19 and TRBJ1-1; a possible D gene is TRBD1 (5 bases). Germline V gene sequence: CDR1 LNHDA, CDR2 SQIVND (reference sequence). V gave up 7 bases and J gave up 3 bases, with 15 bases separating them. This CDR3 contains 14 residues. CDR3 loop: CASMGEGLDTEAFF. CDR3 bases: TGTGCCAGTATGGGGGAGGGCTTGGACACTGAAGCTTTCTTT.

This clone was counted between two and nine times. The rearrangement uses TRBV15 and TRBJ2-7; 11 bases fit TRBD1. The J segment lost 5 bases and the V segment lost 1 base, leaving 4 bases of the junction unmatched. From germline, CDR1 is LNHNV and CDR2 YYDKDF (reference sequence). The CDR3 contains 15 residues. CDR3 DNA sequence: TGTGCCACCAGCAGAGGGGGACAGGGGGGCCACGAGCAGTACTTC. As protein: CATSRGGQGGHEQYF.

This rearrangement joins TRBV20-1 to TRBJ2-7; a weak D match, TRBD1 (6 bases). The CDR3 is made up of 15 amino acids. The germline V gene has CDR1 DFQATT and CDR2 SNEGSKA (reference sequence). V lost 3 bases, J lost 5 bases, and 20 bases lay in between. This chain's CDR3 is CSASSVSRGGNEQYF. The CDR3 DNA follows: TGCAGTGCTAGTAGCGTCTCCAGGGGTGGTAACGAGCAGTACTTC.

In DNA form, the CDR3 reads TGTGCCAGTAGTACCAGGACTAGCGGATTGGATACGCAGTATTTT. It specifies CASSTRTSGLDTQYF. The chain carries TRBV19 and TRBJ2-3, with 10 bases aligning to TRBD2. Germline loops: CDR1 LNHDA, CDR2 SQIVND (reference sequence). The length of the CDR3 is 15 residues. J was trimmed by 6 bases and V by 4 bases; bases with no gene match: 7.

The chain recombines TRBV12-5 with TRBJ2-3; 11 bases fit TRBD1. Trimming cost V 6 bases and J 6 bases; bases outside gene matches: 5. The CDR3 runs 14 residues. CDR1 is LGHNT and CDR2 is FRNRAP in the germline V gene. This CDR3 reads CASGRRDRGDTQYF. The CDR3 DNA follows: TGTGCTAGTGGCCGAAGGGACAGGGGGGATACGCAGTATTTT. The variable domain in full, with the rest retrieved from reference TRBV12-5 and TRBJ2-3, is DARVTQTPRHKVTEMGQEVTMRCQPILGHNTVFWYRQTMMQGLELLAYFRNRAPLDDSGMPKDRFSAEMPDATLATLKIQPSEPRDSAVYFCASGRRDRGDTQYFGPGTRLTVL.

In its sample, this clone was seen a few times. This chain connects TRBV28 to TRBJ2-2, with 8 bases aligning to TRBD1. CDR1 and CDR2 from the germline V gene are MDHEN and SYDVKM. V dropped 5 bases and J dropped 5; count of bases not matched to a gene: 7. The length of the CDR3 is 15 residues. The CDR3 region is CASSLGGQETGELFF. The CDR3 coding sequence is TGTGCCAGCAGTCTAGGGGGACAGGAAACCGGGGAGCTGTTTTTT. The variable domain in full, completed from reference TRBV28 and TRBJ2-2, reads DVKVTQSSRYLVKRTGEKVFLECVQDMDHENMFWYRQDPGLGLRLIYFSYDVKMKEKGDIPEGYSVSREKKERFSLILESASTNQTSMYLCASSLGGQETGELFFGEGSRLTVL.

The CDR3 DNA is TGTGCCAGTAGTATGGGGAAGGGGGAAAACTATGGCTACACCTTC. This sequence encodes CASSMGKGENYGYTF. The J gene is TRBJ1-2, the V gene TRBV19; possibly TRBD1 for D (6 bases). The CDR3 contains 15 residues. Germline V CDR1 and CDR2: LNHDA, SQIVND (reference sequence). V was shortened by 3 bases and J by 2 bases, with 13 bases between the two germline ends.

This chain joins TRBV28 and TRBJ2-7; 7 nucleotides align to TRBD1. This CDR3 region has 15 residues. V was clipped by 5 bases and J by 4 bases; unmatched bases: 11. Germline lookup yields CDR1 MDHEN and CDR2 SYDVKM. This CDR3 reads CASSGGWDRIYEQYF. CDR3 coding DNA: TGTGCCAGCAGTGGGGGTTGGGACAGAATATACGAGCAGTACTTC.

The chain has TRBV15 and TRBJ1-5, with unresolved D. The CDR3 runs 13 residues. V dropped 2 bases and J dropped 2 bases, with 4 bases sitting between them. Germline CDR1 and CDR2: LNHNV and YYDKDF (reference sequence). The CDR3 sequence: CATSRQGNQPQHF. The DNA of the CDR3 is TGTGCCACCAGCAGACAGGGCAATCAGCCCCAGCATTTT.

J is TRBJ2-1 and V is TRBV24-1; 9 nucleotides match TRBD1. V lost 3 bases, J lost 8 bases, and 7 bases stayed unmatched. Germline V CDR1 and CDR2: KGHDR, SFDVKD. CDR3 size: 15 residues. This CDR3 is CATSDPRTGGDEQFF. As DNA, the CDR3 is TGTGCCACCAGTGATCCAAGAACAGGGGGCGATGAGCAGTTCTTC.

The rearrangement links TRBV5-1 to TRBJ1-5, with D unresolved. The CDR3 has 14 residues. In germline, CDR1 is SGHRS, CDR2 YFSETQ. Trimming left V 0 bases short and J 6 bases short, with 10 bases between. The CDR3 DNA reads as TGCGCCAGCAGCTTGGTATCAGGTGCTCAGCCCCAGCATTTT. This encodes CASSLVSGAQPQHF.

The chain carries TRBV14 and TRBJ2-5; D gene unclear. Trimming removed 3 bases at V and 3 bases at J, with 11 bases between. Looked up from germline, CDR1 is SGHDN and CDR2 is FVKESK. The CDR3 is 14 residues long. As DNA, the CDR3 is TGTGCCAGCAGCCAGCTCCAATCTAAAGAGACCCAGTACTTC. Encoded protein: CASSQLQSKETQYF.

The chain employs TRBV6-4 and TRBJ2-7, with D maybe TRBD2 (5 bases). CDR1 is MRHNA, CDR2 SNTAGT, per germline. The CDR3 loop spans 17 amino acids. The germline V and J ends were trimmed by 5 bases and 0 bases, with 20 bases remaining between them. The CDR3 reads CASSSLEAGEFSYEQYF. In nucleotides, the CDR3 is TGTGCCAGCAGTTCCCTGGAGGCAGGTGAGTTCTCCTACGAGCAGTACTTC.

CDR3 in amino acids: CASLRLLAGYNEQFF. CDR3 coding DNA: TGTGCCAGCCTCCGCCTCCTAGCGGGGTACAATGAGCAGTTCTTC. This chain joins TRBV2 and TRBJ2-1; TRBD2 agrees at 9 bases. Germline V gives CDR1 SNHLY, CDR2 FYNNEI. The trim removed 8 bases at V and 4 bases at J, leaving 9 bases unmatched. The CDR3 extends over 15 amino acids.

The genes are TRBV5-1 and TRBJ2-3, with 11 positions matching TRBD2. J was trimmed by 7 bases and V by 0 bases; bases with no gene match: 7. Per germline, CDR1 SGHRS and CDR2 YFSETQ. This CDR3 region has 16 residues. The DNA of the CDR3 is TGCGCCAGCAGCTTGGGGATCGGGACTAGCGGCCATACGCAGTATTTT. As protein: CASSLGIGTSGHTQYF.

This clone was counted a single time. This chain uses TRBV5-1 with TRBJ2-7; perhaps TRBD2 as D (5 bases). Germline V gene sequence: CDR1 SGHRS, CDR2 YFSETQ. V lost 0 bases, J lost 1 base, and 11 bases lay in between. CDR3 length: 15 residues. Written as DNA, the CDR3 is TGCGCCAGCAGCTTGGAGGGCCGGGGATCCTACGAGCAGTACTTC. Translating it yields CASSLEGRGSYEQYF. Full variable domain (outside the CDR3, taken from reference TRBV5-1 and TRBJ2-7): KAGVTQTPRYLIKTRGQQVTLSCSPISGHRSVSWYQQTPGQGLQFLFEYFSETQRNKGNFPGRFSGRQFSNSRSEMNVSTLELGDSALYLCASSLEGRGSYEQYFGPGTRLTVT.

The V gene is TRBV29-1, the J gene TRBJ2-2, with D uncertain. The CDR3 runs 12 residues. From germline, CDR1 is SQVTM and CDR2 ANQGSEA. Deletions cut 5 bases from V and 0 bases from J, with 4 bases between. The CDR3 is CSVTTNTGELFF. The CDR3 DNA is TGCAGCGTTACTACGAACACCGGGGAGCTGTTTTTT.

CDR3 in DNA: TGTGCCAGCAGCGTAGGGACAGGGGAGAAGACCCAGTACTTC. The encoded protein is CASSVGTGEKTQYF. The J gene is TRBJ2-5, the V gene TRBV9; 9 positions agree with TRBD1. The CDR3 sequence is 14 residues long. Per the germline V gene, CDR1 is SGDLS and CDR2 is YYNGEE. Trimming at V came to 0 bases and at J to 6 bases, leaving 3 bases not matched to a gene.

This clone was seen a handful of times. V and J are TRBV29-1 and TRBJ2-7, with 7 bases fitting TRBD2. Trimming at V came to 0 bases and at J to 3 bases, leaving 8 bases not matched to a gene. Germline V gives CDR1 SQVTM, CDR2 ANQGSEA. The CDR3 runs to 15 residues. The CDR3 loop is CSVEDWGEGYYEQYF. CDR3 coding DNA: TGCAGCGTTGAAGACTGGGGGGAGGGCTACTACGAGCAGTACTTC.

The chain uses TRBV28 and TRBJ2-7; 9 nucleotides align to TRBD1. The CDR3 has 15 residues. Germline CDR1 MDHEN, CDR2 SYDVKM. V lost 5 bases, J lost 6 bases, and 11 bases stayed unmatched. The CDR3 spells CASSLTGTGKGEQYF. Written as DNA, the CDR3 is TGTGCCAGCAGTCTTACCGGGACAGGGAAGGGCGAGCAGTACTTC.

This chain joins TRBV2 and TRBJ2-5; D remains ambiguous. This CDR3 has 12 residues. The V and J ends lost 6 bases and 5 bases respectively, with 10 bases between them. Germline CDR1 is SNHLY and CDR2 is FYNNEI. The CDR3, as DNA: TGTGCCAGCAGGTGGCAGGCCGAGACCCAGTACTTC. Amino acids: CASRWQAETQYF.

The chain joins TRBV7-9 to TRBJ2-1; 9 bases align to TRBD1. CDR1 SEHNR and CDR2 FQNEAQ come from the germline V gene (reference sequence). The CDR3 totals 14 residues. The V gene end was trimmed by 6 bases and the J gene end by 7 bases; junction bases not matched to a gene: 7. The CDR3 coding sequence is TGTGCCAGCAGTACAGGGGGCTTTATGAATGAGCAGTTCTTC. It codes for CASSTGGFMNEQFF.

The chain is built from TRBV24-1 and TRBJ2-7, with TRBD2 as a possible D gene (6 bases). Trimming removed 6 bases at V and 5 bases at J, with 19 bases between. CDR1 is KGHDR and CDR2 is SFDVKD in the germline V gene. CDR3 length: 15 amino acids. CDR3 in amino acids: CATSSRGTGENEQYF. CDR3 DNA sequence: TGTGCCACCAGTTCCCGGGGGACGGGAGAGAACGAGCAGTACTTC.

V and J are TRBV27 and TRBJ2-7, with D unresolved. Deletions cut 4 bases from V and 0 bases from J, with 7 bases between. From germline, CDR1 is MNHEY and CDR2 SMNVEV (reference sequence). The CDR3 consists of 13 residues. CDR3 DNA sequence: TGTGCCAGCAGTTCGACACACTCCTACGAGCAGTACTTC. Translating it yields CASSSTHSYEQYF.